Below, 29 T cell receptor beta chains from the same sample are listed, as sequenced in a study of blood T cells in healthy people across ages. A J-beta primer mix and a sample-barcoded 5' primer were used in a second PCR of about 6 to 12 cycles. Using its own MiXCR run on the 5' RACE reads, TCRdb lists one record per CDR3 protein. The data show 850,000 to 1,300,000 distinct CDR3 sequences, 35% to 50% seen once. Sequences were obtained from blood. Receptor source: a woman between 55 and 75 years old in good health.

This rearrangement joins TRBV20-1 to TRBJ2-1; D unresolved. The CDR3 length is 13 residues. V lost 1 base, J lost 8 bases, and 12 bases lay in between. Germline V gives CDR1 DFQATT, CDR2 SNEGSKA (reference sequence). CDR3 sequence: CSARVPRLDEQFF. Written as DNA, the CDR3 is TGCAGTGCTAGAGTACCCCGTCTGGATGAGCAGTTCTTC.

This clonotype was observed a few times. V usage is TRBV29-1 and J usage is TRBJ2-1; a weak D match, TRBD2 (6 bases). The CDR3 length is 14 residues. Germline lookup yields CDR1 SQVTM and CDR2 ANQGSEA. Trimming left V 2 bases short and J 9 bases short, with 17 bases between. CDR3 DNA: TGCAGCGTTGAAAACCTAGCGAACTGGGGTGAGCAGTTCTTC. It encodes CSVENLANWGEQFF.

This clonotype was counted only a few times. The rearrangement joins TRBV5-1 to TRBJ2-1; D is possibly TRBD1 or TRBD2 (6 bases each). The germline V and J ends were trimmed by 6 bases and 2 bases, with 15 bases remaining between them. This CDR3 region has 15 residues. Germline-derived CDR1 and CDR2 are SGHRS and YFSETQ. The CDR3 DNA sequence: TGCGCCAGCATAGAGGGGGGTATGGCCTACAATGAGCAGTTCTTC. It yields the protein CASIEGGMAYNEQFF.

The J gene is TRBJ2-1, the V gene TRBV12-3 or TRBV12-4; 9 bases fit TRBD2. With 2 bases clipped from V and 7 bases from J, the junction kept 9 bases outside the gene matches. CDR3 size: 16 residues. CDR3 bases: TGTGCCAGCAGTTTACCTGCCGGGACTAGCTTGAATGAGCAGTTCTTC. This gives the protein CASSLPAGTSLNEQFF.

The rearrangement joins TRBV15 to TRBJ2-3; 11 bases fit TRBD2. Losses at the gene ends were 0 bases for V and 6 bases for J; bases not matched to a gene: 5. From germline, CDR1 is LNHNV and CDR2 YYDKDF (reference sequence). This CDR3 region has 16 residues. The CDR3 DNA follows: TGTGCCACCAGCAGAGATATAGCGGGAGGGCCCGATACGCAGTATTTT. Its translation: CATSRDIAGGPDTQYF.

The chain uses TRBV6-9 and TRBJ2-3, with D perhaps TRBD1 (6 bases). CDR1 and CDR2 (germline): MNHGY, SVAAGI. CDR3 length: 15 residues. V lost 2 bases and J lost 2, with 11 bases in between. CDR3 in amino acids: CASSYADRYTDTQYF. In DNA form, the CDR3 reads TGTGCCAGCAGTTATGCCGACAGGTACACAGATACGCAGTATTTT.

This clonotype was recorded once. DNA of the CDR3: TGCAGTGCCCTGACAGGGATTGGCGAAAAACTGTTTTTT. Encoded protein: CSALTGIGEKLFF. V is TRBV20-1 and J is TRBJ1-4; 7 bases match TRBD1. Germline values: CDR1 DFQATT, CDR2 SNEGSKA (reference sequence). The CDR3 has 13 residues. V lost 6 bases and J lost 8; bases outside the gene matches: 9.

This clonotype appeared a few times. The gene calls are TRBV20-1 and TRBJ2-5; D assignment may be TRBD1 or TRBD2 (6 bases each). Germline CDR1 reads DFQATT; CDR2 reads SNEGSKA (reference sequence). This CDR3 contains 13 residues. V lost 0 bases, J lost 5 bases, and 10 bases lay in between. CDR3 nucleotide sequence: TGCAGTGCTAGAGAAGGGGGGACGGAGACCCAGTACTTC. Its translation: CSAREGGTETQYF.

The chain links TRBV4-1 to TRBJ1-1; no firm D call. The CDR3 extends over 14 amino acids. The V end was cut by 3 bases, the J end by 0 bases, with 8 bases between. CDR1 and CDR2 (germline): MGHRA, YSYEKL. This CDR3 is CASSHPGMNTEAFF. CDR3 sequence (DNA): TGCGCCAGCAGCCACCCGGGGATGAACACTGAAGCTTTCTTT.

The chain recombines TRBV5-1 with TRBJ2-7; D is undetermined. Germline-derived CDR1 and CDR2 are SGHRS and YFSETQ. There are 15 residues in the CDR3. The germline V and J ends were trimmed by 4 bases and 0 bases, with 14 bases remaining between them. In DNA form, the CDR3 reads TGCGCCAGCAGCCGCACTTTGGACGGCTCCTACGAGCAGTACTTC. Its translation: CASSRTLDGSYEQYF.

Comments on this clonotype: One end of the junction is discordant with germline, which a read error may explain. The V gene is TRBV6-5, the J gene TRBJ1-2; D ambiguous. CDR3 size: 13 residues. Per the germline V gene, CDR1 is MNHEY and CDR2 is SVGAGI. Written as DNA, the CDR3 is TGTGCCGGCAGTCGCCAAACAGACTATGGCTACACCTTC. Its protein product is CAGSRQTDYGYTF.

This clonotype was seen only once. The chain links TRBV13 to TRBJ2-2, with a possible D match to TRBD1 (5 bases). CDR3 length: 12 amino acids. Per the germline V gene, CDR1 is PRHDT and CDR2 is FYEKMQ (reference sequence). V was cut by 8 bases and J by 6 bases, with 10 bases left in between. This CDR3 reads CASLWGSGELFF. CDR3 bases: TGTGCCAGCCTCTGGGGCTCCGGGGAGCTGTTTTTT.

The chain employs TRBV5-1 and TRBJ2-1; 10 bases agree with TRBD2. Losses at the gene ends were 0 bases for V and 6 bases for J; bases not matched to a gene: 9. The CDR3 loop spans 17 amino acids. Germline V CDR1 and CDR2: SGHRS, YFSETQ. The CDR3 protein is CASSLVASGRTRNEQFF. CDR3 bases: TGCGCCAGCAGCTTGGTGGCTAGCGGGAGAACCCGCAATGAGCAGTTCTTC. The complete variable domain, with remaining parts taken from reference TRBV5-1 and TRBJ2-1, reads KAGVTQTPRYLIKTRGQQVTLSCSPISGHRSVSWYQQTPGQGLQFLFEYFSETQRNKGNFPGRFSGRQFSNSRSEMNVSTLELGDSALYLCASSLVASGRTRNEQFFGPGTRLTVL.

The CDR3 region has the DNA TGTGCCAGCAGAGCTCGGGGTCTAGCGGGAGAATTGGATGAGCAGTTCTTC. It encodes CASRARGLAGELDEQFF. The V call is TRBV7-8, the J call TRBJ2-1, with 10 bases lining up with TRBD2. Germline trimming cut 6 bases from V and 8 bases from J; bases unmatched to any gene: 16. CDR3 length equals 17 residues. CDR1 and CDR2 (germline): SGHVS, FQNEAQ.

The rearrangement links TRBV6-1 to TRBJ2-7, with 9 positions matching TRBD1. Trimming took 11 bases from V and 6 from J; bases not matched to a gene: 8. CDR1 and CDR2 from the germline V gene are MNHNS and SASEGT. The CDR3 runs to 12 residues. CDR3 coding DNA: TGTGCCGCCCGGGACAGGGTGTTCGAGCAGTACTTC. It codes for CAARDRVFEQYF.

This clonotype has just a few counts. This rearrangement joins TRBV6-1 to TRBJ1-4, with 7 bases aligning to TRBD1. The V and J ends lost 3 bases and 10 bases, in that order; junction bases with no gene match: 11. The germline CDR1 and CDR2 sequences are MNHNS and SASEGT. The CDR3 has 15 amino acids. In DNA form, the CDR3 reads TGTGCCAGCAGTGATGAGGGACAGATTAAGGGAAAACTGTTTTTT. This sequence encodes CASSDEGQIKGKLFF.

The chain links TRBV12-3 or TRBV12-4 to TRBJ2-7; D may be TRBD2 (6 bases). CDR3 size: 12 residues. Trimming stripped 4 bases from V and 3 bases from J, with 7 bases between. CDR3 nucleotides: TGTGCCAGCAGTTGGGACTTCTACGAGCAGTACTTC. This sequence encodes CASSWDFYEQYF.

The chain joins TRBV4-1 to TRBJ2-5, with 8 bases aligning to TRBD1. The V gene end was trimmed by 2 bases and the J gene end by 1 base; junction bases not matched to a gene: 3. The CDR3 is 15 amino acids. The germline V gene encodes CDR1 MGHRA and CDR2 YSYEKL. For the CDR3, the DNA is TGCGCCAGCAGCCAATCCGGGACAGGCCAAGAGACCCAGTACTTC. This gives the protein CASSQSGTGQETQYF.

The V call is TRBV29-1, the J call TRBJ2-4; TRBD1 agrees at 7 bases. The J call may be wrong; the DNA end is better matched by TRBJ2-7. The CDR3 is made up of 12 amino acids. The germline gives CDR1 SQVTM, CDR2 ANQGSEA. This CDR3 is CSVGQGSDEQYF. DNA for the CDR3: TGCAGCGTTGGACAGGGCAGCGACGAGCAGTACTTC.

The CDR3 DNA is TGTGCCAGCAGTTCGGAGGCCGGAGGGGGCAGTTATCGCCAGTACTTC. Protein product: CASSSEAGGGSYRQYF. The genes are TRBV6-5 and TRBJ2-5, with D tentatively TRBD1 (7 bases). CDR3 length: 16 amino acids. The germline V and J ends were trimmed by 4 bases and 10 bases, with 25 bases remaining between them. From germline, CDR1 is MNHEY and CDR2 SVGAGI.

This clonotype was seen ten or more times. Here the CDR3 DNA reads TGTGCCAGCTGCCCCGGGACATCAAACATTCAGTACTTC. It translates to CASCPGTSNIQYF. The chain uses TRBV9 and TRBJ2-4, with D perhaps matching TRBD1 (6 bases). The V gene's germline CDR1 is SGDLS and CDR2 YYNGEE. CDR3 length: 13 amino acids. Trimming shortened V by 7 bases and J by 6 bases, and 14 bases separated the two germline ends.

CDR3 sequence: CASSTAEAGADPTPSNYGYTF. CDR3 sequence (DNA): TGTGCCAGCTCAACTGCAGAGGCAGGAGCGGACCCTACCCCTTCTAACTATGGCTACACCTTC. This chain links TRBV18 with TRBJ1-2; no definite D call. Germline values: CDR1 KGHSH, CDR2 LQKENI. V was shortened by 5 bases and J by 0 bases, with 31 bases between the two germline ends. The length of the CDR3 is 21 residues.

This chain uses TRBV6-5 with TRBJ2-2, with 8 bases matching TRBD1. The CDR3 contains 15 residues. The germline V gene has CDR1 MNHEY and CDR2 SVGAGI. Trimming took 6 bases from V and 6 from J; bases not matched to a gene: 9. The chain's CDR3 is CASSPNRGLPGELFF. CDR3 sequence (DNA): TGTGCCAGCAGCCCGAACAGGGGGTTGCCCGGGGAGCTGTTTTTT.

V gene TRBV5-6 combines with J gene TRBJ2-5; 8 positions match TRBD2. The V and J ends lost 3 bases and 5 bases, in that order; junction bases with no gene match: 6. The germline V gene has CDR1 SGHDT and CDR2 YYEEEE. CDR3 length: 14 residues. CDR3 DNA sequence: TGTGCCAGCAGCTGGACCGGGAGGGAGGAGACCCAGTACTTC. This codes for CASSWTGREETQYF.

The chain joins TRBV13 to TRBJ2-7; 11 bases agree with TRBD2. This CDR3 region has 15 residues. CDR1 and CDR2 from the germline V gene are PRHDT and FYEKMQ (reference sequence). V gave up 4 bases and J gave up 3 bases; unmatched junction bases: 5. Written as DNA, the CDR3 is TGTGCCAGCAGCTCCCTAGCGGGAGGTAACTACGAGCAGTACTTC. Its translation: CASSSLAGGNYEQYF.

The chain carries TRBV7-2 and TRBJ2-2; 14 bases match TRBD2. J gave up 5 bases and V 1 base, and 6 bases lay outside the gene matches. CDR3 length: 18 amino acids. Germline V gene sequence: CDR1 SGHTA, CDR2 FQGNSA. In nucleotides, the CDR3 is TGTGCCAGCAGCTTAGTGGGACTAGCGGGAGTGGGGACCGGGGAGCTGTTTTTT. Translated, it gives CASSLVGLAGVGTGELFF. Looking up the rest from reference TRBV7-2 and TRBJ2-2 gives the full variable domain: GAGVSQSPSNKVTEKGKDVELRCDPISGHTALYWYRQSLGQGLEFLIYFQGNSAPDKSGLPSDRFSAERTGGSVSTLTIQRTQQEDSAVYLCASSLVGLAGVGTGELFFGEGSRLTVL.

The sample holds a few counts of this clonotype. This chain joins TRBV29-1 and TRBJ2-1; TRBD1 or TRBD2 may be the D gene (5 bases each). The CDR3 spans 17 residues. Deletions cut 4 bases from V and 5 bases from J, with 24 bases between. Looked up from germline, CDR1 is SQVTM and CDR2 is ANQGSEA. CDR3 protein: CSVVGAPSAYTDNEQFF. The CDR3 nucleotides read TGCAGCGTTGTCGGGGCGCCTAGTGCGTATACGGACAATGAGCAGTTCTTC.

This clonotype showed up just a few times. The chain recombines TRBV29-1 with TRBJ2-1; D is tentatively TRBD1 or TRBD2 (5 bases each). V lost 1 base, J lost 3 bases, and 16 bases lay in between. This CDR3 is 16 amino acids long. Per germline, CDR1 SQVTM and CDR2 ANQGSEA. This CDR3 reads CSVEGHGTPYYNEQFF. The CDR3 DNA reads TGCAGCGTTGAAGGTCACGGGACCCCATACTACAATGAGCAGTTCTTC.

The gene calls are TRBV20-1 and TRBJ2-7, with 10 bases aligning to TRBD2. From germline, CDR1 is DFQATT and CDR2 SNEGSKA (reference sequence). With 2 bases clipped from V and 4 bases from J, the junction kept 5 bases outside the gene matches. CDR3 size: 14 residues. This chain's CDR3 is CSARNALAGYEQYF. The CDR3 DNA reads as TGCAGTGCTAGAAATGCACTAGCGGGATACGAGCAGTACTTC.